Shown below are 17 T cell receptor beta chains from a single sample sequenced in a study of shared clonotypes between healthy human individuals. Some clones are missing from TCRdb's copy, which holds only in-frame ones; the method was immunoSEQ multiplex PCR. Of a few hundred thousand clones listed, about nine tenths are singletons. Specimen: memory CD8+ T cells sorted from blood. Regarding subset: CD45RO+ cells pooled with CCR7-negative TemRA cells. The receptor source for this set is a young man in good health.

A few counts support this clone. The chain carries TRBV5-4 and TRBJ2-7; D is unclear. The CDR3 runs 13 residues. Trimming took off 6 bases at V and 6 bases at J, with 16 bases between the two ends. The germline gives CDR1 SGHNT, CDR2 YYREEE (reference sequence). Here the CDR3 reads CASTPDGRSEQYF. CDR3 sequence (DNA): TGTGCCAGCACCCCGGACGGGCGAAGCGAGCAGTACTTC.

This clone was recorded only once. The rearrangement links TRBV6-5 to TRBJ1-6; D gene uncertain. The CDR3 runs 12 residues. Germline CDR1 MNHEY, CDR2 SVGAGI. V was shortened by 3 bases and J by 7 bases, with 4 bases between the two germline ends. DNA of the CDR3: TGTGCCAGCAGTTATAAAAATTCACCCCTCCACTTT. It is translated as CASSYKNSPLHF.

As DNA, the CDR3 is TGTGCCAGCAGTTTATCAGTAGGGGGGGGCTATGGCTACACCTTC. Residues: CASSLSVGGGYGYTF. The chain recombines TRBV27 with TRBJ1-2; weak D call: TRBD1 (6 bases). The V gene lost 0 bases and the J gene lost 4 bases, with 12 bases spanning the gap. CDR3 length: 15 amino acids. Germline CDR1 and CDR2: MNHEY and SMNVEV (reference sequence).

Comments on this clone: A much bigger clone sits one base away, suggesting this may be a read error. The chain employs TRBV6-5 and TRBJ2-7; D is possibly TRBD1 or TRBD2 (5 bases each). The ends were cut back, 6 bases at V and 0 bases at J, with 6 bases in the middle. CDR3 length: 12 residues. CDR1 is MNHEY, CDR2 SVGAGI, per germline. CDR3 protein: CASRGDSYEQYF. CDR3 nucleotides: TGTGCCAGCAGGGGGGACTCCTACGAGCAGTACTTC.

The chain employs TRBV11-2 and TRBJ2-1, with 15 positions matching TRBD2. Looked up from germline, CDR1 is SGHAT and CDR2 is FQNNGV. J lost 4 bases, V lost 2 bases, and 6 bases had no gene match. This CDR3 region has 18 residues. The CDR3 DNA reads as TGTGCCAGCAGCTTAATGGGACTAGCGGGGGGATTTTACAATGAGCAGTTCTTC. Translating gives CASSLMGLAGGFYNEQFF.

This chain links TRBV4-1 with TRBJ2-3; D remains ambiguous. From germline, CDR1 is MGHRA and CDR2 YSYEKL. The CDR3 is 15 amino acids. V dropped 1 base and J dropped 1 base, with 9 bases sitting between them. The CDR3 here is CASSQGYRGTDTQYF. CDR3 in DNA: TGCGCCAGCAGCCAAGGATACCGGGGCACAGATACGCAGTATTTT.

This rearrangement joins TRBV11-2 to TRBJ2-1, with TRBD2 identical over 10 bases. The CDR3 covers 16 residues. The germline V gene has CDR1 SGHAT and CDR2 FQNNGV. Germline trimming cut 5 bases from V and 4 bases from J; bases unmatched to any gene: 8. The CDR3 bases are TGTGCCAGCAGCCAATTAGCGGGAGGACCTTACAATGAGCAGTTCTTC. It is translated as CASSQLAGGPYNEQFF.

V gene TRBV4-1 combines with J gene TRBJ1-4; possible D gene TRBD1, 5 bases. The CDR3 totals 14 residues. Trimming shortened V by 5 bases and J by 5 bases, and 12 bases separated the two germline ends. Germline V gene lookup returns CDR1 MGHRA and CDR2 YSYEKL. The CDR3 DNA follows: TGCGCCAGCAGCAGGCCCGGGGGGAATGAAAAACTGTTTTTT. This codes for CASSRPGGNEKLFF.

This rearrangement joins TRBV27 to TRBJ2-1; 13 bases match TRBD2. CDR1 and CDR2 from the germline V gene are MNHEY and SMNVEV (reference sequence). This CDR3 contains 14 residues. With 6 bases clipped from V and 7 bases from J, the junction kept 3 bases outside the gene matches. The CDR3 nucleotides are TGTGCCAGCAGACCGGGACTAGCGGGGAATGAGCAGTTCTTC. Protein sequence: CASRPGLAGNEQFF.

The V gene is TRBV6-1, the J gene TRBJ1-5, with 8 bases that match TRBD1. V gave up 3 bases and J gave up 1 base; unmatched junction bases: 17. The CDR3 is made up of 20 amino acids. CDR1 and CDR2 from the germline V gene are MNHNS and SASEGT. CDR3 in amino acids: CASSDRGPGTGVWSNQPQHF. For the CDR3, the DNA is TGTGCCAGCAGTGACAGGGGGCCCGGGACAGGCGTTTGGAGCAATCAGCCCCAGCATTTT.

J is TRBJ1-1 and V is TRBV7-9; TRBD1 is a possible D gene (6 bases). Germline V CDR1 and CDR2: SEHNR, FQNEAQ (reference sequence). This CDR3 contains 17 residues. V lost 4 bases and J lost 1, with 19 bases in between. The CDR3 region is CASSSDRSGYQNTEAFF. CDR3 DNA sequence: TGTGCCAGCAGCTCCGACAGGTCGGGCTATCAGAACACTGAAGCTTTCTTT.

The V and J genes are TRBV6-1 and TRBJ2-3; a possible D gene is TRBD2 (5 bases). Trimming pared 3 bases from V and 0 bases from J, leaving 10 bases between. The CDR3 is made up of 15 amino acids. The germline gives CDR1 MNHNS, CDR2 SASEGT. CDR3: CASSETNPSTDTQYF. The CDR3 region has the DNA TGTGCCAGCAGTGAGACTAACCCTAGCACAGATACGCAGTATTTT.

The chain carries TRBV2 and TRBJ1-1, with D possibly TRBD1 on 5 matching bases. CDR1 is SNHLY, CDR2 FYNNEI, per germline. The CDR3 has 16 residues. V was cut by 1 base and J by 8 bases, with 20 bases left in between. The CDR3 sequence is CASSEGRGPGAGEAFF. DNA for the CDR3: TGTGCCAGCAGTGAAGGTAGGGGCCCAGGAGCAGGGGAAGCTTTCTTT.

The rearrangement links TRBV7-9 to TRBJ2-2, with D tentatively TRBD1 (7 bases). Germline CDR1 and CDR2: SEHNR and FQNEAQ (reference sequence). The germline V and J ends were trimmed by 4 bases and 4 bases, with 25 bases remaining between them. This CDR3 is 19 amino acids long. Written as DNA, the CDR3 is TGTGCCAGCAGCTCCAAAACAGGGGAGGTTGTTGTGGGCACCGGGGAGCTGTTTTTT. This encodes CASSSKTGEVVVGTGELFF.

This chain joins TRBV9 and TRBJ2-2; tentatively, D is TRBD2 (6 bases). V was cut by 0 bases and J by 6 bases, with 18 bases left in between. There are 17 residues in the CDR3. Germline V gene data show CDR1 as SGDLS and CDR2 as YYNGEE. The chain's CDR3 is CASSVDGTRVLAGELFF. CDR3 nucleotides: TGTGCCAGCAGCGTAGACGGGACTCGAGTGCTAGCCGGGGAGCTGTTTTTT. Complete variable domain (other parts from reference TRBV9 and TRBJ2-2): DSGVTQTPKHLITATGQRVTLRCSPRSGDLSVYWYQQSLDQGLQFLIQYYNGEERAKGNILERFSAQQFPDLHSELNLSSLELGDSALYFCASSVDGTRVLAGELFFGEGSRLTVL.

The chain carries TRBV5-4 and TRBJ1-5; D not resolved. This CDR3 is built from 12 residues. Germline V gives CDR1 SGHNT, CDR2 YYREEE (reference sequence). V was trimmed by 2 bases and J by 4 bases, leaving 4 bases between them. The DNA for the CDR3 is TGTGCCAGCAGCTTTGGTAATCAGCCCCAGCATTTT. The encoded protein is CASSFGNQPQHF. Full variable domain (missing parts from reference TRBV5-4 and TRBJ1-5): ETGVTQSPTHLIKTRGQQVTLRCSSQSGHNTVSWYQQALGQGPQFIFQYYREEENGRGNFPPRFSGLQFPNYSSELNVNALELDDSALYLCASSFGNQPQHFGDGTRLSIL.

The rearrangement links TRBV4-1 to TRBJ1-6; 7 nucleotides agree with TRBD1. The CDR3 runs to 15 residues. Germline CDR1 is MGHRA and CDR2 is YSYEKL. V dropped 0 bases and J dropped 4; count of bases not matched to a gene: 0. The CDR3 sequence: CASSQETGYNSPLHF. The CDR3 bases are TGCGCCAGCAGCCAAGAGACAGGGTATAATTCACCCCTCCACTTT.